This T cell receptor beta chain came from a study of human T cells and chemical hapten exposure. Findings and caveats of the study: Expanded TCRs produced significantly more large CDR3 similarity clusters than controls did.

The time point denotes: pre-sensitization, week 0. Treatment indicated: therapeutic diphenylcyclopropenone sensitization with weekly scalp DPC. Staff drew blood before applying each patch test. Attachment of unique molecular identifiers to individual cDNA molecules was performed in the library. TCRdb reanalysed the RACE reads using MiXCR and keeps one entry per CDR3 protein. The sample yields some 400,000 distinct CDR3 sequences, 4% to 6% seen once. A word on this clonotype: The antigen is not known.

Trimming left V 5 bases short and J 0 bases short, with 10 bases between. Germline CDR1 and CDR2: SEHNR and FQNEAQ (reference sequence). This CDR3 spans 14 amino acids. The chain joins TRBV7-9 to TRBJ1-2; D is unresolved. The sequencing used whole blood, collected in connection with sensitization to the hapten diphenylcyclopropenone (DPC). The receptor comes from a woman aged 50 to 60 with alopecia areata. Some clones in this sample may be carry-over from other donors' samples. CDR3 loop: CASSPNEPNYGYTF. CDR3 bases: TGTGCCAGCAGCCCTAATGAGCCTAACTATGGCTACACCTTC.